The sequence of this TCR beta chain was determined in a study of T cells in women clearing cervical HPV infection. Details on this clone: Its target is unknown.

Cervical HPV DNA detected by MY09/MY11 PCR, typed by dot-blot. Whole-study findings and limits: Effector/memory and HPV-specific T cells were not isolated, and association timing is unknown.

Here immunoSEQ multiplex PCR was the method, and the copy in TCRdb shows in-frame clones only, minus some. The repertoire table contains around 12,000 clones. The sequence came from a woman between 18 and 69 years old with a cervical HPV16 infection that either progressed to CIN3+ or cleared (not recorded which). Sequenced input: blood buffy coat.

CDR3 in amino acids: CASSPRVGTSTDTQYF. CDR3 DNA, as far as it was read: TGTGCCAGCAGCCCGAGGGTGGGGACTAGCACAGATACG. This rearrangement joins TRBV7-6 to TRBJ2-3, with a possible D match to TRBD2 (6 bases). The read stops 3 residues short of the end of the CDR3; the missing end is completed from the germline J gene. The germline gives CDR1 SGHVS, CDR2 FNYEAQ. V was clipped by 5 bases and J by 0 bases, with 15 bases between them. The CDR3 totals 16 residues.